The rows below give T cell receptor beta chains drawn from one sample of a study of T cell repertoires in cytomegalovirus infection. One entry per CDR3 protein results from TCRdb running MiXCR on the reads. The sample records 700,000 to 850,000 distinct CDR3 sequences, roughly 33% being singletons. Their specific antigens are unknown. Sequencing used cultured CD8+ T cells from PBMCs, obtained from culture after CMV antigen stimulation. These receptors originate from a human donor in good health (CMV status not recorded). Some clones in this sample may be carry-over from other donors' samples. The CDR3 runs from the conserved cysteine through the conserved F or W. D genes are given only for firm matches. The listing skips clone size in some rows; elsewhere it reads once, few, many or a size class.

v_call: TRBV7-6; clone_size: many; d_call: -; j_call: TRBJ1-6; cdr3_aa: CASSLEHAGSSYNSPLHF; cdr3_nt: TGTGCCAGCAGCTTAGAGCATGCAGGCAGCTCCTATAATTCACCCCTCCACTTT
v_call: TRBV25-1; clone_size: -; d_call: -; j_call: TRBJ2-5; cdr3_aa: CASSEYRIEYQETQYF; cdr3_nt: TGTGCCAGCAGTGAATATCGGATAGAGTACCAAGAGACCCAGTACTTC
v_call: TRBV7-9; clone_size: -; d_call: -; j_call: TRBJ2-1; cdr3_aa: CASSWLATVNSYNEQFF; cdr3_nt: TGTGCCAGCAGCTGGTTGGCCACGGTTAACTCCTACAATGAGCAGTTCTTC
v_call: TRBV7-9; clone_size: -; d_call: -; j_call: TRBJ2-7; cdr3_aa: CASSFSLPEVSYEQYF; cdr3_nt: TGTGCCAGCAGCTTCTCGCTCCCAGAAGTCTCCTACGAGCAGTACTTC
v_call: TRBV5-6; clone_size: -; d_call: -; j_call: TRBJ1-1; cdr3_aa: CASSFVGDNTEAFF; cdr3_nt: TGTGCCAGCAGCTTTGTGGGGGATAACACTGAAGCTTTCTTT
v_call: TRBV12-3/TRBV12-4; clone_size: once; d_call: -; j_call: TRBJ1-6; cdr3_aa: CASSYTTGSHSPLHF; cdr3_nt: TGTGCCAGCAGTTACACAACAGGGTCCCATTCACCCCTCCACTTT
v_call: TRBV7-9; clone_size: -; d_call: -; j_call: TRBJ2-5; cdr3_aa: CASSFGRETQYF; cdr3_nt: TGTGCCAGCAGCTTCGGACGAGAGACCCAGTACTTC
v_call: TRBV7-3; clone_size: few; d_call: -; j_call: TRBJ1-2; cdr3_aa: CASSLRPGENMGYTF; cdr3_nt: TGTGCCAGCAGCTTAAGACCGGGAGAAAACATGGGCTACACCTTC
v_call: TRBV7-2; clone_size: many; d_call: -; j_call: TRBJ1-5; cdr3_aa: CASSLGRTVYSNQPQHF; cdr3_nt: TGTGCCAGCAGCTTAGGTCGCACAGTTTATAGCAATCAGCCCCAGCATTTT
v_call: TRBV15; clone_size: -; d_call: TRBD2; j_call: TRBJ2-3; cdr3_aa: CATSSGGGFDTQYF; cdr3_nt: TGTGCCACCAGCAGCGGGGGGGGCTTCGATACGCAGTATTTT
v_call: TRBV11-1; clone_size: few; d_call: -; j_call: TRBJ2-1; cdr3_aa: CASSLLTRELGGNEQFF; cdr3_nt: TGTGCCAGCAGCTTACTGACGAGGGAACTAGGAGGCAATGAGCAGTTCTTC
v_call: TRBV7-6; clone_size: few; d_call: TRBD1; j_call: TRBJ2-1; cdr3_aa: CASGQGYNEQFF; cdr3_nt: TGTGCCAGCGGACAGGGCTACAATGAGCAGTTCTTC
v_call: TRBV6-2/TRBV6-3; clone_size: -; d_call: -; j_call: TRBJ2-2; cdr3_aa: CASGPALDGELFF; cdr3_nt: TGTGCCAGCGGGCCGGCACTCGACGGGGAGCTGTTTTTT
v_call: TRBV12-3/TRBV12-4; clone_size: -; d_call: -; j_call: TRBJ1-2; cdr3_aa: CASSYAEVRGYTF; cdr3_nt: TGTGCCAGCAGTTATGCCGAGGTCAGGGGCTACACCTTC
v_call: TRBV19; clone_size: -; d_call: -; j_call: TRBJ2-1; cdr3_aa: CASSKRGGPNEQFF; cdr3_nt: TGTGCCAGTAGTAAAAGGGGCGGCCCAAATGAGCAGTTCTTC
v_call: TRBV15; clone_size: -; d_call: TRBD2; j_call: TRBJ2-3; cdr3_aa: CATSRGGLATDTQYF; cdr3_nt: TGTGCCACCAGCAGAGGGGGACTAGCAACAGATACGCAGTATTTT
v_call: TRBV7-9; clone_size: -; d_call: TRBD1; j_call: TRBJ1-4; cdr3_aa: CASSWGQFATNEKLFF; cdr3_nt: TGTGCCAGCAGCTGGGGACAGTTTGCAACTAATGAAAAACTGTTTTTT
v_call: TRBV11-2; clone_size: -; d_call: -; j_call: TRBJ2-1; cdr3_aa: CASSLFPSLGQDEQFF; cdr3_nt: TGTGCCAGCAGCTTATTTCCTAGCCTGGGGCAGGATGAGCAGTTCTTC
v_call: TRBV5-1; clone_size: few; d_call: -; j_call: TRBJ2-1; cdr3_aa: CASSGVGTQFF; cdr3_nt: TGCGCCAGCAGCGGTGTGGGGACGCAGTTCTTC
v_call: TRBV7-8; clone_size: -; d_call: TRBD2; j_call: TRBJ2-1; cdr3_aa: CASSLIGIVGGAHYKEQFF; cdr3_nt: TGTGCCAGCAGCTTAATCGGGATAGTCGGGGGGGCACACTACAAAGAGCAGTTCTTC
v_call: TRBV5-1; clone_size: few; d_call: TRBD2; j_call: TRBJ2-1; cdr3_aa: CASSLWLAGGPNNEQFF; cdr3_nt: TGCGCCAGCAGCTTGTGGCTAGCGGGGGGGCCGAACAATGAGCAGTTCTTC
v_call: TRBV6-8; clone_size: -; d_call: -; j_call: TRBJ1-1; cdr3_aa: CASSYSAGVAAFF; cdr3_nt: TGTGCCAGCAGTTACTCGGCAGGGGTGGCGGCTTTCTTT
v_call: TRBV7-2; clone_size: -; d_call: -; j_call: TRBJ1-2; cdr3_aa: CASTLDFGAPLYGYTF; cdr3_nt: TGTGCCAGCACCCTGGATTTCGGGGCCCCTTTATATGGCTACACCTTC
v_call: TRBV7-9; clone_size: -; d_call: -; j_call: TRBJ2-5; cdr3_aa: CASSLGTVRIVETQYF; cdr3_nt: TGTGCCAGCAGCTTAGGGACAGTACGTATCGTGGAGACCCAGTACTTC
v_call: TRBV6-1; clone_size: few; d_call: -; j_call: TRBJ2-7; cdr3_aa: CASSGLNWEQYF; cdr3_nt: TGTGCCAGCAGCGGGCTTAATTGGGAGCAGTACTTC
v_call: TRBV12-3/TRBV12-4; clone_size: -; d_call: -; j_call: TRBJ2-1; cdr3_aa: CASSLAAGDGSYNEQFF; cdr3_nt: TGTGCCAGCAGTTTAGCGGCAGGGGATGGGTCCTACAATGAGCAGTTCTTC
v_call: TRBV14; clone_size: few; d_call: -; j_call: TRBJ2-2; cdr3_aa: CASSPPGVGTNTGELFF; cdr3_nt: TGTGCCAGCAGCCCCCCCGGCGTGGGGACGAACACCGGGGAGCTGTTTTTT
v_call: TRBV6-1; clone_size: -; d_call: -; j_call: TRBJ1-2; cdr3_aa: CASSFARGDYGYTF; cdr3_nt: TGTGCCAGCAGTTTTGCCCGGGGAGACTATGGCTACACCTTC
v_call: TRBV6-6; clone_size: -; d_call: -; j_call: TRBJ2-2; cdr3_aa: CVSSVWGENAGELFF; cdr3_nt: TGTGTCAGCAGTGTCTGGGGGGAGAATGCCGGGGAGCTGTTTTTT
v_call: TRBV19; clone_size: -; d_call: -; j_call: TRBJ1-1; cdr3_aa: CASSAGSWSTEAFF; cdr3_nt: TGTGCCAGTTCAGCGGGCAGTTGGAGCACTGAAGCTTTCTTT